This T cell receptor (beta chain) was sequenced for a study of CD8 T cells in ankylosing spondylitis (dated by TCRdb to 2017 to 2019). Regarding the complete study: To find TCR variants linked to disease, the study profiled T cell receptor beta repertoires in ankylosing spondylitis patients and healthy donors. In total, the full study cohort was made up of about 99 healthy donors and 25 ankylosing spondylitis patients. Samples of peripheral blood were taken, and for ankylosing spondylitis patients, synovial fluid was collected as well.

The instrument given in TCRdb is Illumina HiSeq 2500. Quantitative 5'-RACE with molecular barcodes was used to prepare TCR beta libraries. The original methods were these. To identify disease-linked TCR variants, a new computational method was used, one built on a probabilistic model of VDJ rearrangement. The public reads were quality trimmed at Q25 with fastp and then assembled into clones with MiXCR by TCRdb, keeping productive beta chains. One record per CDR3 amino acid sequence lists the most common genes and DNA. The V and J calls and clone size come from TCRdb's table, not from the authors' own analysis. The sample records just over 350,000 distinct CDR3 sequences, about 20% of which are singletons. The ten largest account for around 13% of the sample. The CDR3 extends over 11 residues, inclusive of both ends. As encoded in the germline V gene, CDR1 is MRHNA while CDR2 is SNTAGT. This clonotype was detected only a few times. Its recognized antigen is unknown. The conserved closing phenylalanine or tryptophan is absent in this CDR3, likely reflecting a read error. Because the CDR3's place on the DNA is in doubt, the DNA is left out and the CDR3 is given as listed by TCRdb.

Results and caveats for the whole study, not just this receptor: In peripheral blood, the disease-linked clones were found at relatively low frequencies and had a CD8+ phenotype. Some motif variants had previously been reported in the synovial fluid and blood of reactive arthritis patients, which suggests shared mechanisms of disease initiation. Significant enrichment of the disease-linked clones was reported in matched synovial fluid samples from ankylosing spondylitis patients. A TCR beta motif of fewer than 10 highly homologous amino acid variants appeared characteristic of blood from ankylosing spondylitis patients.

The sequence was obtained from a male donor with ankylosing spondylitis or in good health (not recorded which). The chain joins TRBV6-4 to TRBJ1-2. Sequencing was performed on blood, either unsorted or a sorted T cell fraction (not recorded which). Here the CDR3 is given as CASTSIGRGEV.